Below are 19 T cell receptor beta chains sequenced from a single sample in a study of OX40 agonist ivuxolimab in advanced cancers. The protocol was immunoSEQ multiplex PCR, while the TCRdb copy is restricted to in-frame clones and leaves out a portion. This sample yields approximately 50,000 clones, of which approximately 86% are seen a single time; around 0.73% belongs to the top ten. The specimen comprised CD4+ or CD8+ T cells sorted from blood, sampled in a trial of the OX40 agonist ivuxolimab. The receptor source for this set is an adult with an advanced solid tumor such as melanoma, head and neck, liver or kidney cancer.

This chain joins TRBV2 and TRBJ2-5, with 8 positions matching TRBD1. Germline CDR1 is SNHLY and CDR2 is FYNNEI. CDR3 length: 14 amino acids. The J segment lost 0 bases and the V segment lost 6 bases, leaving 3 bases of the junction unmatched. This chain's CDR3 is CASSQGAYQETQYF. The CDR3 DNA sequence: TGTGCCAGCAGCCAGGGGGCGTACCAAGAGACCCAGTACTTC.

The chain carries TRBV28 and TRBJ1-1; 7 nucleotides match TRBD1. The J segment lost 5 bases and the V segment lost 7 bases, leaving 7 bases of the junction unmatched. The CDR3 runs to 13 residues. Looked up from germline, CDR1 is MDHEN and CDR2 is SYDVKM. CDR3 sequence reads: CASTEGQVTEAFF. CDR3 coding DNA: TGTGCCAGCACCGAAGGACAGGTGACTGAAGCTTTCTTT.

The J gene is TRBJ2-1, the V gene TRBV7-3; D unclear. V gave up 3 bases and J gave up 6 bases, with 9 bases separating them. This CDR3 is built from 13 residues. Germline CDR1 is SGHTA and CDR2 is FQGTGA. The CDR3 DNA reads TGTGCCAGCAGCTTTGGGCAGCCCAATGAGCAGTTCTTC. Amino acids: CASSFGQPNEQFF.

The V call is TRBV18, the J call TRBJ1-4; 7 positions match TRBD1. The CDR3 is 15 residues long. CDR1 and CDR2 (germline): KGHSH, LQKENI. The V segment lost 3 bases and the J segment 5 bases; nucleotides outside the gene matches: 6. This CDR3 is CASSPGAGGNEKLFF. In nucleotides, the CDR3 is TGTGCCAGCTCACCGGGGGCAGGGGGAAATGAAAAACTGTTTTTT.

The chain joins TRBV28 to TRBJ2-5; D may be TRBD1 or TRBD2 (5 bases each). CDR3 size: 14 residues. Germline assignment: CDR1 MDHEN and CDR2 SYDVKM. V lost 4 bases and J lost 5, with 14 bases in between. In DNA, the CDR3 is TGTGCCAGCAGTTCAACCGGGACCCAGGAGACCCAGTACTTC. Its translation is CASSSTGTQETQYF.

The rearrangement uses TRBV19 and TRBJ1-2; a weak D match, TRBD1 (5 bases). Deletions cut 3 bases from V and 5 bases from J, with 10 bases between. This CDR3 comprises 13 residues. From germline, CDR1 is LNHDA and CDR2 SQIVND (reference sequence). For the CDR3, the DNA is TGTGCCAGTAGTATCGACAGAGAGTATGGCTACACCTTC. Encoded protein: CASSIDREYGYTF.

V and J are TRBV20-1 and TRBJ2-1; D unresolved. Germline-derived CDR1 and CDR2 are DFQATT and SNEGSKA (reference sequence). Trimming left V 5 bases short and J 4 bases short, with 6 bases between. CDR3 length: 11 amino acids. CDR3 coding DNA: TGCAGTGCTGAAGCTTACAATGAGCAGTTCTTC. Its translation: CSAEAYNEQFF.

The chain links TRBV5-1 to TRBJ2-2; D call uncertain. The germline V gene encodes CDR1 SGHRS and CDR2 YFSETQ. This CDR3 contains 14 residues. V gave up 5 bases and J gave up 0 bases, with 8 bases separating them. The CDR3 coding sequence is TGCGCCAGCAGTAATACAGCGAACACCGGGGAGCTGTTTTTT. Amino acids: CASSNTANTGELFF.

CDR3 bases: TGTGCCAGCAGCCAGCCCTCCCGGGTTCAGACTGGAAACACCATATATTTT. It is translated as CASSQPSRVQTGNTIYF. The rearrangement joins TRBV4-2 to TRBJ1-3, with D unresolved. This CDR3 region has 17 residues. Trimming removed 3 bases from V and 2 bases from J, with 17 bases in between. Germline V gene data show CDR1 as LGHNA and CDR2 as YNFKEQ.

The chain is built from TRBV7-2 and TRBJ2-7, with D hard to call. V was cut by 5 bases and J by 2 bases, with 7 bases left in between. CDR1 and CDR2 (germline): SGHTA, FQGNSA. The CDR3 runs to 12 residues. CDR3 loop: CASSAAAYEQYF. CDR3 sequence (DNA): TGTGCCAGCAGCGCCGCCGCCTACGAGCAGTACTTC.

V is TRBV6-5 and J is TRBJ2-5, with D perhaps TRBD1 or TRBD2 (5 bases each). The germline V and J ends were trimmed by 6 bases and 5 bases, with 16 bases remaining between them. The CDR3 is 14 residues long. Germline V gene sequence: CDR1 MNHEY, CDR2 SVGAGI. The CDR3 sequence: CASSPRGAWETQYF. The CDR3 DNA reads as TGTGCCAGCAGCCCTAGAGGGGCGTGGGAGACCCAGTACTTC.

The V and J genes are TRBV11-3 and TRBJ2-4; TRBD2 might be the D (6 bases). Germline CDR1 and CDR2: SGHNT and YENEEA. The CDR3 is 13 residues long. The V end was cut by 2 bases, the J end by 7 bases, with 9 bases between. The chain's CDR3 is CASSLFAGNIQYF. In DNA form, the CDR3 reads TGTGCCAGCAGCTTATTTGCGGGGAACATTCAGTACTTC.

The chain recombines TRBV19 with TRBJ2-3, with 7 bases aligning to TRBD1. The V and J ends lost 6 bases and 0 bases, in that order; junction bases with no gene match: 6. Germline CDR1 LNHDA, CDR2 SQIVND (reference sequence). There are 15 residues in the CDR3. The CDR3: CASRTGTASTDTQYF. The CDR3 DNA reads as TGTGCCAGTAGGACCGGGACAGCTAGCACAGATACGCAGTATTTT.

The rearrangement joins TRBV18 to TRBJ2-5; 7 bases align to TRBD1. The CDR3 length is 16 residues. Germline values: CDR1 KGHSH, CDR2 LQKENI. V trimming: 1 base; J trimming: 4 bases; junction bases outside the gene matches: 9. CDR3 coding DNA: TGTGCCAGCTCACCACGCAGACAGGGCCTATCAGAGACCCAGTACTTC. Its translation: CASSPRRQGLSETQYF.

This chain connects TRBV2 to TRBJ2-2; a possible D gene is TRBD1 (5 bases). The V gene lost 7 bases and the J gene lost 2 bases, with 11 bases spanning the gap. Germline V gene sequence: CDR1 SNHLY, CDR2 FYNNEI. This CDR3 has 14 residues. The CDR3 DNA sequence: TGTGCCAGCACTACAGGACAAAACACCGGGGAGCTGTTTTTT. Its protein product is CASTTGQNTGELFF.

The CDR3 DNA reads as TGTGCCAGTAGCCCCACTAGGAACACCGGGGAGCTGTTTTTT. Translating it yields CASSPTRNTGELFF. This chain uses TRBV19 with TRBJ2-2, with D possibly matching TRBD2 (5 bases). The V end was cut by 6 bases, the J end by 1 base, with 9 bases between. Germline V gene lookup returns CDR1 LNHDA and CDR2 SQIVND (reference sequence). The CDR3 spans 14 residues. Complete variable domain (other parts from reference TRBV19 and TRBJ2-2): DGGITQSPKYLFRKEGQNVTLSCEQNLNHDAMYWYRQDPGQGLRLIYYSQIVNDFQKGDIAEGYSVSREKKESFPLTVTSAQKNPTAFYLCASSPTRNTGELFFGEGSRLTVL.

This sequence joins TRBV7-2 and TRBJ2-2, with D possibly TRBD2 on 6 matching bases. The CDR3 spans 15 residues. Trimming took 3 bases from V and 8 from J, leaving 16 bases between them. The germline V gene has CDR1 SGHTA and CDR2 FQGNSA. The CDR3 DNA is TGTGCCAGCAGCTTTGCGGGACCCATGGTGGGGGAGCTGTTTTTT. Protein product: CASSFAGPMVGELFF.

The sample holds one count of this clone. Other nucleotide sequences in the sample specify the same CDR3. The J gene is TRBJ2-7, the V gene TRBV5-4; a weak D match, TRBD1 (6 bases). From germline, CDR1 is SGHNT and CDR2 YYREEE (reference sequence). The ends were cut back, 4 bases at V and 4 bases at J, with 12 bases in the middle. This CDR3 comprises 13 residues. CDR3 sequence reads: CASSPGQQYEQYF. The CDR3 DNA follows: TGTGCCAGCAGCCCCGGACAGCAGTACGAGCAGTACTTC.

The CDR3, as DNA: TGTGCCACCAGCAGAGGAGGGACTACTCGGAGTGGTGAGCAGTTCTTC. Its protein product is CATSRGGTTRSGEQFF. The gene calls are TRBV15 and TRBJ2-1; 7 nucleotides align to TRBD2. The ends lost 1 base at V and 9 bases at J; junction bases unmatched: 12. The CDR3 sequence is 16 residues long. From germline, CDR1 is LNHNV and CDR2 YYDKDF (reference sequence).